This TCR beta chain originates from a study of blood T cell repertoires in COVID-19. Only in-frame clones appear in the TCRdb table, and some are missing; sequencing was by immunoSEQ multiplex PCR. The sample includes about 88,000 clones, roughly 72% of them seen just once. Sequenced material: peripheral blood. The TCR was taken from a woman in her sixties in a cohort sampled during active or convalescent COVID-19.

In DNA form, the CDR3 reads TGTGCCAGCAGCGAGACTACTAGCGGGGGCCGCACAGATACGCAGTATTTT. It translates to CASSETTSGGRTDTQYF. The genes are TRBV7-9 and TRBJ2-3; TRBD2 matches 11 bases. The CDR3 extends over 17 amino acids. CDR1 and CDR2 from the germline V gene are SEHNR and FQNEAQ (reference sequence). V lost 5 bases, J lost 1 base, and 8 bases stayed unmatched.